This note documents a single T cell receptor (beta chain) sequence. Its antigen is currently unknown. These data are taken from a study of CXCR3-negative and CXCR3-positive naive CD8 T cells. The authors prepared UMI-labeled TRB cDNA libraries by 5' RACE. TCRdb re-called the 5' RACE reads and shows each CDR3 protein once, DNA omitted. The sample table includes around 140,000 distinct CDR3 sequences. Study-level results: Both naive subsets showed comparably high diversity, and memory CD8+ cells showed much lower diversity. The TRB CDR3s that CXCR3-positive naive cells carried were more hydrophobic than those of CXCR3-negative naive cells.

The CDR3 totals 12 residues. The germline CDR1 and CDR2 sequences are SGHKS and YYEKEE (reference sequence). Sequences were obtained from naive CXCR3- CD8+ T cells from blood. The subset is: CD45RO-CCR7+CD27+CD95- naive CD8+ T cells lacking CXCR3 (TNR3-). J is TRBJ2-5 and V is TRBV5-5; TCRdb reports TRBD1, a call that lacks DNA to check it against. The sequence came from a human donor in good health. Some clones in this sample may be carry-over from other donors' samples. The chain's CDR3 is CASSLLSETQYF.